These T cell receptor beta chains were read from a single sample in a study of regulatory T cells in long-lasting Graves disease. TCRdb reprocessed the multiplex PCR reads via MiXCR and lists one record per CDR3 protein. The sample yields approximately 250,000 distinct CDR3 sequences, approximately 16% seen once. Source: peripheral blood mononuclear cells (PBMCs), taken at new diagnosis, from a patient treated with antithyroid drugs. Source of these receptors: a female donor with Graves disease. CDR3s include the opening cysteine and the closing phenylalanine or tryptophan. D genes are given only for firm matches. A clone size is listed for some rows: how often the clone was seen (once, few, many), or a class if it is expanded.

TRBJ2-7,TRBV28,many,NA,CASMVTVANRQYF,TGTGCCAGCATGGTAACGGTCGCCAATAGGCAGTACTTC
TRBJ1-4,TRBV29-1,many,TRBD1,CSIMTGENEKLFF,TGCAGCATAATGACAGGGGAAAATGAAAAACTGTTTTTT
TRBJ2-7,TRBV20-1,NA,TRBD2,CSARDLGLAGVGEQYF,TGCAGTGCTAGAGATCTAGGACTAGCGGGAGTTGGCGAGCAGTACTTC
TRBJ2-3,TRBV5-1,many,TRBD2,CASSLVLASTDTQYF,TGCGCCAGCAGCTTGGTACTAGCGAGTACAGATACGCAGTATTTT
TRBJ1-4,TRBV28,many,NA,CASRSGGDEKLFF,TGTGCCAGCAGAAGTGGCGGAGATGAAAAACTGTTTTTT
TRBJ1-2,TRBV11-2,many,NA,CASSLGGQRNYGYTF,TGTGCCAGCAGCTTAGGAGGACAGAGGAACTATGGCTACACCTTC
TRBJ2-1,TRBV9,many,NA,CASSVSGPYNEQFF,TGTGCCAGCAGCGTAAGCGGGCCCTACAATGAGCAGTTCTTC
TRBJ2-7,TRBV10-1,many,TRBD2,CASSAGGRYEQYF,TGCGCCAGCAGTGCGGGGGGGCGCTACGAGCAGTACTTC
TRBJ2-1,TRBV11-3,many,NA,CASSLGPYNEQFF,TGTGCCAGCAGCTTAGGCCCCTACAATGAGCAGTTCTTC
TRBJ1-2,TRBV10-3,many,NA,CAFSVGAGYGYTF,TGTGCCTTCTCTGTGGGGGCGGGCTATGGCTACACCTTC
TRBJ1-2,TRBV7-9,NA,NA,CASSPSPDRQDGYTF,TGTGCCAGCAGCCCCTCCCCCGACAGACAGGATGGCTACACCTTC
TRBJ2-5,TRBV12-3/TRBV12-4,NA,NA,CASSLFAGNEQYF,TGTGCCAGCAGTTTATTTGCGGGCAATGAGCAGTACTTC
TRBJ1-2,TRBV25-1,many,NA,CASGGPGGGLGYTF,TGTGCCAGCGGCGGGCCCGGGGGCGGATTGGGCTACACCTTC
TRBJ1-2,TRBV6-1,few,NA,CASSEVGVSGYTF,TGTGCCAGCAGTGAAGTCGGAGTTTCTGGCTACACCTTC
TRBJ1-4,TRBV18,NA,NA,CASSPRQATNEKLFF,TGTGCCAGCTCACCCAGACAGGCAACTAATGAAAAACTGTTTTTT
TRBJ2-1,TRBV3-1,NA,TRBD2,CASSPYSYRTSGTYNEQFF,TGTGCCAGCAGCCCCTACTCCTACCGGACTAGCGGAACCTACAATGAGCAGTTCTTC
TRBJ2-5,TRBV29-1,many,NA,CSVKEAPQETQYF,TGCAGCGTCAAGGAGGCCCCGCAGGAGACCCAGTACTTC
TRBJ2-2,TRBV24-1,many,NA,CATSENRDTGELFF,TGTGCCACCAGTGAAAACAGGGACACCGGGGAGCTGTTTTTT
TRBJ2-4,TRBV6-1,many,TRBD1,CASRPDAGQVVKNIQYF,TGTGCCAGCAGGCCCGATGCGGGACAGGTCGTCAAAAACATTCAGTACTTC
TRBJ2-3,TRBV7-2,many,NA,CASSLASMGGADTQYF,TGTGCCAGCAGCTTAGCGTCGATGGGGGGAGCAGATACGCAGTATTTT
TRBJ2-5,TRBV4-3,NA,NA,CASSQDTGPVQETQYF,TGCGCCAGCAGCCAAGATACAGGGCCCGTTCAAGAGACCCAGTACTTC
TRBJ1-1,TRBV20-1,many,NA,CSARDVGGHTEAFF,TGCAGTGCTAGAGATGTGGGAGGGCACACTGAAGCTTTCTTT
TRBJ1-3,TRBV28,many,NA,CASSLGQPGNTIYF,TGTGCCAGCAGTTTAGGACAGCCTGGAAACACCATATATTTT
TRBJ2-7,TRBV28,NA,NA,CASQNAGAGEQYF,TGTGCCAGCCAAAACGCAGGGGCGGGGGAGCAGTACTTC
TRBJ2-7,TRBV28,many,TRBD2,CASWTYGGGSSYEQYF,TGTGCCAGCTGGACCTACGGGGGAGGGAGCTCCTACGAGCAGTACTTC
TRBJ2-7,TRBV30,many,TRBD1,CAWSVQGAYEQYF,TGTGCCTGGAGTGTCCAGGGGGCCTACGAGCAGTACTTC
TRBJ2-3,TRBV11-3,many,NA,CASLGGTDTQYF,TGTGCCAGCCTAGGTGGCACAGATACGCAGTATTTT
TRBJ1-2,TRBV16,many,NA,CASSQSGRYGYTF,TGTGCCAGCAGCCAATCGGGCAGATATGGCTACACCTTC
TRBJ1-2,TRBV20-1,many,NA,CSAWDRDYGYTF,TGCAGTGCGTGGGACCGAGACTATGGCTACACCTTC
TRBJ2-1,TRBV28,many,TRBD1,CASSRGQYGSSSYNEQFF,TGTGCCAGCAGTCGGGGACAGTATGGGTCGAGCTCCTACAATGAGCAGTTCTTC
TRBJ2-5,TRBV19,many,TRBD2,CASSRGLADPQYF,TGTGCCAGTAGTCGCGGACTAGCCGACCCCCAGTACTTC
TRBJ1-5,TRBV12-3/TRBV12-4,many,NA,CASSFGDSYQPQHF,TGTGCCAGCAGTTTTGGCGACTCCTATCAGCCCCAGCATTTT
TRBJ2-4,TRBV12-3/TRBV12-4,few,TRBD1,CASSLVVGTGGAIAKNIQYF,TGTGCCAGCAGTTTAGTGGTAGGGACAGGGGGAGCCATAGCCAAAAACATTCAGTACTTC
TRBJ2-3,TRBV2,many,TRBD2,CASSGLAGYTDTQYF,TGTGCCAGCAGTGGACTAGCGGGATACACAGATACGCAGTATTTT
TRBJ2-5,TRBV25-1,NA,NA,CASSDRQAGETQYF,TGTGCCAGCAGTGACCGACAGGCGGGAGAGACCCAGTACTTC
TRBJ1-2,TRBV4-1,few,NA,CASSQDFSNYGYTF,TGCGCCAGCAGCCAAGATTTCAGTAACTATGGCTACACCTTC
TRBJ1-4,TRBV27,few,TRBD1,CASRQQGLNEKLFF,TGTGCCAGCAGACAACAGGGGCTTAATGAAAAACTGTTTTTT
TRBJ1-3,TRBV9,many,NA,CASSAFPGSGNTIYF,TGTGCCAGCAGCGCCTTTCCGGGCTCTGGAAACACCATATATTTT
TRBJ1-2,TRBV6-1,many,NA,CAIHSYGYTF,TGTGCCATACACAGCTATGGCTACACCTTC
TRBJ1-3,TRBV10-3,many,TRBD1,CAISGQGTGNTIYF,TGTGCCATCAGTGGACAGGGAACCGGAAACACCATATATTTT
TRBJ2-7,TRBV2,many,TRBD2,CASKGLAGEWKQYF,TGTGCCAGCAAGGGACTAGCGGGAGAGTGGAAGCAGTACTTC
TRBJ2-2,TRBV7-3,NA,NA,CASSFFPGGELFF,TGTGCCAGCAGCTTTTTTCCCGGCGGGGAGCTGTTTTTT
TRBJ2-1,TRBV28,many,TRBD1,CASRTTGANNEQFF,TGTGCCAGCAGAACTACAGGGGCCAACAATGAGCAGTTCTTC
TRBJ2-3,TRBV28,many,TRBD1,CASPPRDRGTDTQYF,TGTGCCAGCCCTCCCCGGGACAGGGGCACAGATACGCAGTATTTT
TRBJ1-2,TRBV20-1,many,NA,CSARDLRSGVGYTF,TGCAGTGCTAGAGATCTTCGGTCGGGGGTTGGCTACACCTTC
TRBJ2-1,TRBV20-1,many,TRBD2,CSARGLTVRNEQFF,TGCAGTGCTAGGGGACTAACTGTTCGAAATGAGCAGTTCTTC
TRBJ2-6,TRBV6-1,many,NA,CASSLTVSSGANVLTF,TGTGCCAGCAGCCTGACAGTGAGTTCTGGGGCCAACGTCCTGACTTTC
TRBJ2-3,TRBV20-1,many,NA,CSARGQTDTQYF,TGCAGTGCTAGAGGACAGACAGATACGCAGTATTTT
TRBJ1-6,TRBV5-1,many,NA,CASSPGPGSPLHF,TGCGCCAGCAGCCCTGGCCCTGGATCACCCCTCCACTTT
TRBJ1-1,TRBV9,few,NA,CASSEGTYPEAFF,TGTGCCAGCAGCGAAGGGACTTACCCTGAAGCTTTCTTT